Described below is a single T cell receptor (beta chain) sequence and its context. Antigen unknown. This record belongs to a study of CXCR3-negative and CXCR3-positive naive CD8 T cells. In germline, CDR1 is MGHRA, CDR2 YSYEKL. The CDR3 sequence is 13 residues long. Overall study results and limits: Naive CXCR3-negative cells resembled naive CXCR3-positive cells in TRBV-TRBJ usage; memory cells differed. Compared with CXCR3-negative naive cells, CXCR3-positive naive cells showed more hydrophobic TRB CDR3s.

The authors prepared UMI-labeled TRB cDNA libraries by 5' RACE. After re-calling the 5' RACE reads, TCRdb lists one entry per CDR3 protein, DNA absent. In all, the sample yields roughly 130,000 distinct CDR3 sequences. The V and J genes are TRBV4-1 and TRBJ2-7; TCRdb's D call, TRBD1, is unchecked because there is no DNA. The TCR comes from a human donor in good health. Some clones in this sample may be carry-over from other donors' samples. The sample was naive CXCR3+ CD8+ T cells from blood. Indicated subset: CD45RO-CCR7+CD27+CD95- naive CD8+ T cells expressing CXCR3 (TNR3+). The CDR3: CASSRGPTYEQYF.